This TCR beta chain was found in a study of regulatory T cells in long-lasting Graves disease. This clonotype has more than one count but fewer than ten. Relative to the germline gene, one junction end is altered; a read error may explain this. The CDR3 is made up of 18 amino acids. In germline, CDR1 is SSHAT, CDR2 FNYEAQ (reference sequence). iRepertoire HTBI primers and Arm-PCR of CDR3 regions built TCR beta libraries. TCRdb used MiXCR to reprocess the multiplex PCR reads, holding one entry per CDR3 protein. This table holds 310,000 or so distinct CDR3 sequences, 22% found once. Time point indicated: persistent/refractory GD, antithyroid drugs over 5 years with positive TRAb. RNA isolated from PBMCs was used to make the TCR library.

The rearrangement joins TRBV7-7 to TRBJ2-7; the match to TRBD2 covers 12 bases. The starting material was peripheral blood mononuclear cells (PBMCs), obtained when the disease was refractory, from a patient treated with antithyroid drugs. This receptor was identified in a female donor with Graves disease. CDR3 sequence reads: CASSFDPLTSGRSDEQYF. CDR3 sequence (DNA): TGTGCTAGCAGCTTCGACCCCCTCACTAGCGGGAGGTCTGACGAGCAGTACTTC.